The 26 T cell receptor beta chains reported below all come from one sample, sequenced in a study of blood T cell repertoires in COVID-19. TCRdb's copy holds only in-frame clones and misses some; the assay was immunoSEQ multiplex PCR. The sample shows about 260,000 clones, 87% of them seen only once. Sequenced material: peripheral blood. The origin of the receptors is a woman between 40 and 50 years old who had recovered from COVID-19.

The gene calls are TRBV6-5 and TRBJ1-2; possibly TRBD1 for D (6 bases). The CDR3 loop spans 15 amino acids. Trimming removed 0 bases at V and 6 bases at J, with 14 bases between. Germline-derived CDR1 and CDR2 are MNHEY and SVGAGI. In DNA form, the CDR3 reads TGTGCCAGCAGTTACTCGCAGGGGCGGGAGGATGGCTACACCTTC. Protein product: CASSYSQGREDGYTF.

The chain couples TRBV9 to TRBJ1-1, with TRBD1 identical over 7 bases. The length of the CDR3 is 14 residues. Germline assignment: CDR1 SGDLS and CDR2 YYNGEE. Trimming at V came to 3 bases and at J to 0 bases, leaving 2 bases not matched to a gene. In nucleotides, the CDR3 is TGTGCCAGCAGCGACGGGACAGTGAACACTGAAGCTTTCTTT. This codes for CASSDGTVNTEAFF. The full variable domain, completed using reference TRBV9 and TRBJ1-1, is DSGVTQTPKHLITATGQRVTLRCSPRSGDLSVYWYQQSLDQGLQFLIQYYNGEERAKGNILERFSAQQFPDLHSELNLSSLELGDSALYFCASSDGTVNTEAFFGQGTRLTVV.

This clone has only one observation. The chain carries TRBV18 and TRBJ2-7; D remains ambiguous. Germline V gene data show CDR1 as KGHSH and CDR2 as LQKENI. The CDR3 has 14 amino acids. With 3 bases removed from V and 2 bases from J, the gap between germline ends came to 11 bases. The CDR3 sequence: CASSPRHPAYEQYF. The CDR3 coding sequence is TGTGCCAGCTCACCCCGACACCCAGCCTACGAGCAGTACTTC.

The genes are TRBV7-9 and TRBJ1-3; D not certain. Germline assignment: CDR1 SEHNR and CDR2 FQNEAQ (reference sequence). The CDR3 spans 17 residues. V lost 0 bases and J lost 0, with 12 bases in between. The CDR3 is CASSLARISRSGNTIYF. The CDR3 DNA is TGTGCCAGCAGCTTAGCGCGTATATCTCGCTCTGGAAACACCATATATTTT.

Here the CDR3 reads CSGSGLGNTEAFF. The DNA for the CDR3 is TGCAGCGGATCCGGGTTAGGGAACACTGAAGCTTTCTTT. J is TRBJ1-1 and V is TRBV29-1; D is undetermined. The CDR3 is 13 amino acids. Trimming removed 7 bases from V and 1 base from J, with 13 bases in between. Germline-derived CDR1 and CDR2 are SQVTM and ANQGSEA.

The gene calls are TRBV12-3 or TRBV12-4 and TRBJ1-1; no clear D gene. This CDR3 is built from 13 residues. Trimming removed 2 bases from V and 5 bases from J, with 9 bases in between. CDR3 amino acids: CASSLNAWTEAFF. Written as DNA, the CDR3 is TGTGCCAGCAGTTTAAATGCGTGGACTGAAGCTTTCTTT.

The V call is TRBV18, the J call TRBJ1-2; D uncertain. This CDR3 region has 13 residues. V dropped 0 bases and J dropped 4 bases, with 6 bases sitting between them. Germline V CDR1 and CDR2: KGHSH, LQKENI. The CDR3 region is CASSPPSVYGYTF. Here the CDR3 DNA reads TGTGCCAGCTCACCACCGTCCGTCTATGGCTACACCTTC. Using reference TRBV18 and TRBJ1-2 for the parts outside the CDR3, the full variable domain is NAGVMQNPRHLVRRRGQEARLRCSPMKGHSHVYWYRQLPEEGLKFMVYLQKENIIDESGMPKERFSAEFPKEGPSILRIQQVVRGDSAAYFCASSPPSVYGYTFGSGTRLTVV.

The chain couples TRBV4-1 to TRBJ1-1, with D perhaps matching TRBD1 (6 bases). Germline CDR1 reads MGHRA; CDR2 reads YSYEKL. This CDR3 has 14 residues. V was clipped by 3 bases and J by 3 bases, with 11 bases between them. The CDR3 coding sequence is TGCGCCAGCAGCCAGCGGACAGTTTACACTGAAGCTTTCTTT. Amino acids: CASSQRTVYTEAFF.

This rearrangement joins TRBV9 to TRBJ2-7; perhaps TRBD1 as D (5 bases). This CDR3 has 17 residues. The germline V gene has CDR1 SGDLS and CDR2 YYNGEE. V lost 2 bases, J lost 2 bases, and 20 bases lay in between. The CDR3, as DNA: TGTGCCAGCAGCGTCGGTATGGGGCGCCTACTGCCCTACGAGCAGTACTTC. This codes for CASSVGMGRLLPYEQYF.

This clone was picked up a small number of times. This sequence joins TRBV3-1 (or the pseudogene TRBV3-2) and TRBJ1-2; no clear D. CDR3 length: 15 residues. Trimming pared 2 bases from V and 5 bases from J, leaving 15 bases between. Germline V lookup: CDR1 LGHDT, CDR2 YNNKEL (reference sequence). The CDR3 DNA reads TGTGCCAGCAGCCAAAGGTTCGCAGGAGGGTATGGCTACACCTTC. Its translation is CASSQRFAGGYGYTF.

DNA for the CDR3: TGTGCCAGCAGAACCCCGGGACAGAGAAACACCATATATTTT. It translates to CASRTPGQRNTIYF. The chain recombines TRBV6-6 with TRBJ1-3; 7 bases align to TRBD1. The germline V gene has CDR1 MNHNY and CDR2 SVGAGI (reference sequence). This CDR3 has 14 residues. With V trimmed by 6 bases and J by 5 bases, 7 bases remained unmatched.

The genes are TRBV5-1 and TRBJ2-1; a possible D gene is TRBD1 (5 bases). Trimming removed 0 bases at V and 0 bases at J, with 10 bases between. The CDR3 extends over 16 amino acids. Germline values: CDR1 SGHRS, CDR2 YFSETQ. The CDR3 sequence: CASSLGQFGSYNEQFF. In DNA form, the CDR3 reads TGCGCCAGCAGCTTGGGACAGTTTGGCTCCTACAATGAGCAGTTCTTC.

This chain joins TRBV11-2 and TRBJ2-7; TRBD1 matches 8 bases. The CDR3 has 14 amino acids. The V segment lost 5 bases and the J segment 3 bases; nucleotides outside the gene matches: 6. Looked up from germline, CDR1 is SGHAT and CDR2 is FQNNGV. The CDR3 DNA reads TGTGCCAGCAGCATCGGACAGGGCTTCTACGAGCAGTACTTC. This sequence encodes CASSIGQGFYEQYF.

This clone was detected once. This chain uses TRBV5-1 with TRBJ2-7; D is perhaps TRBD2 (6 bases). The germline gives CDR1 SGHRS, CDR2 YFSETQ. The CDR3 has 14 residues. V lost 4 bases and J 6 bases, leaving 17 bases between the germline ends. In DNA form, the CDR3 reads TGCGCCAGCAGCCAGAGAACGGCCGGGGGCGAGCAGTACTTC. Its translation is CASSQRTAGGEQYF.

CDR3 sequence reads: CASSLGEGGPYGYTF. The DNA for the CDR3 is TGCGCCAGCAGCTTGGGGGAAGGGGGCCCCTATGGCTACACCTTC. The rearrangement joins TRBV5-1 to TRBJ1-2; 7 nucleotides agree with TRBD1. CDR3 length equals 15 residues. J lost 4 bases, V lost 0 bases, and 6 bases had no gene match. Per germline, CDR1 SGHRS and CDR2 YFSETQ.

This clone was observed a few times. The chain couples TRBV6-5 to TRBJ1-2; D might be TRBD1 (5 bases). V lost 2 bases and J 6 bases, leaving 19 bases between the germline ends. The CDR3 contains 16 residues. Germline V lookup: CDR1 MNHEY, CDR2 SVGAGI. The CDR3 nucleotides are TGTGCCAGCAGTTACCGGAGGGGCAGGGCCGCCGATGGCTACACCTTC. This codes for CASSYRRGRAADGYTF.

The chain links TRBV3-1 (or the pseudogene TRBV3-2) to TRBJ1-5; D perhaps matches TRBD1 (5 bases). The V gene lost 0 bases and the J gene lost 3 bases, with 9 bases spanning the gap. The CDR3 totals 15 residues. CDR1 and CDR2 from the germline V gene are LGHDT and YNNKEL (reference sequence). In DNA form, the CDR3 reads TGTGCCAGCAGCCAAGATGGGGCCATCAATCAGCCCCAGCATTTT. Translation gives CASSQDGAINQPQHF.

CDR3 sequence: CASGRGSTNQPQHF. CDR3 nucleotide sequence: TGTGCCAGCGGCAGGGGGTCCACCAATCAGCCCCAGCATTTT. This chain links TRBV27 with TRBJ1-5, with 7 bases matching TRBD1. Germline V gene lookup returns CDR1 MNHEY and CDR2 SMNVEV (reference sequence). There are 14 residues in the CDR3. The V segment lost 8 bases and the J segment 3 bases; nucleotides outside the gene matches: 7.

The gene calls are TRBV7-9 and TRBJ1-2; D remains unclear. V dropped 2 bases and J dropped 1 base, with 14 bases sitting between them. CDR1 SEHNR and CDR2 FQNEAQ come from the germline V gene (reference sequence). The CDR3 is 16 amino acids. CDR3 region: CASSLMSGRNNYGYTF. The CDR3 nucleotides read TGTGCCAGCAGCTTAATGTCAGGCCGTAATAACTATGGCTACACCTTC.

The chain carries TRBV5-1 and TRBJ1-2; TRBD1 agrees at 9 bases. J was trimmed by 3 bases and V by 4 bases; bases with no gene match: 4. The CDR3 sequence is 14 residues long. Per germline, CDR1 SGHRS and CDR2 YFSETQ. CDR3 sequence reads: CASSGQGRDYGYTF. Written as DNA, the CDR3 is TGCGCCAGCAGCGGACAGGGGCGGGACTATGGCTACACCTTC.

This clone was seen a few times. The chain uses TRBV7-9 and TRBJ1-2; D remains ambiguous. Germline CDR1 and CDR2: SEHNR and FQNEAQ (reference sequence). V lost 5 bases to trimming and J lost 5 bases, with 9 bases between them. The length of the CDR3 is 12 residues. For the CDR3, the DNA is TGTGCCAGCAGCCTCTACAGTTATGGCTACACCTTC. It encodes CASSLYSYGYTF. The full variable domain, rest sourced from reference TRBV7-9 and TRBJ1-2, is DTGVSQNPRHKITKRGQNVTFRCDPISEHNRLYWYRQTLGQGPEFLTYFQNEAQLEKSRLLSDRFSAERPKGSFSTLEIQRTEQGDSAMYLCASSLYSYGYTFGSGTRLTVV.

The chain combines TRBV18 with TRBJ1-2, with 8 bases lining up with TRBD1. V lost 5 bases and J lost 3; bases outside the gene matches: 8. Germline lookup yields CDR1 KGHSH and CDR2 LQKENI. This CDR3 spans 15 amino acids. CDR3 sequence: CASSGQGMADYGYTF. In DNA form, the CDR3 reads TGTGCCAGCTCAGGACAGGGTATGGCGGACTATGGCTACACCTTC.

CDR3 residues: CASSQGPSGGRNEQFF. CDR3 nucleotides: TGCGCCAGCAGCCAAGGCCCTAGCGGGGGGAGGAATGAGCAGTTCTTC. The chain combines TRBV4-1 with TRBJ2-1, with 11 bases that match TRBD2. CDR3 length: 16 amino acids. V shed 1 base and J 7 bases; nucleotides not matched to a gene: 6. CDR1 and CDR2 from the germline V gene are MGHRA and YSYEKL.

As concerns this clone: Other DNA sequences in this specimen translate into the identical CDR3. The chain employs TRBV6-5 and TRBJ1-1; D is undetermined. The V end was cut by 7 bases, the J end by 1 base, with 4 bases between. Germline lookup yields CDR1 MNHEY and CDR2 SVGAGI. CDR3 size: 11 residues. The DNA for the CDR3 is TGTGCCAGCACCAGGAACACTGAAGCTTTCTTT. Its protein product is CASTRNTEAFF.

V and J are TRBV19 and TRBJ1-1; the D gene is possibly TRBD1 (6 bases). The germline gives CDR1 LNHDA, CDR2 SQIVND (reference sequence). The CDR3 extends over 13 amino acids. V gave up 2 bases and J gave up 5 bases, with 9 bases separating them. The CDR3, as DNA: TGTGCCAGTAGTATACAGGGGTGGACTGAAGCTTTCTTT. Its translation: CASSIQGWTEAFF. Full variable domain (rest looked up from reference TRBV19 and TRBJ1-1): DGGITQSPKYLFRKEGQNVTLSCEQNLNHDAMYWYRQDPGQGLRLIYYSQIVNDFQKGDIAEGYSVSREKKESFPLTVTSAQKNPTAFYLCASSIQGWTEAFFGQGTRLTVV.

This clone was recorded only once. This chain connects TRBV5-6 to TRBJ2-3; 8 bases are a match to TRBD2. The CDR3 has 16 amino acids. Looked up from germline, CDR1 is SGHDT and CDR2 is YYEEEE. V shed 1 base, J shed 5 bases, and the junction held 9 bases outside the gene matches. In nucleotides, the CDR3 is TGTGCCAGCAGCTTGAGGGAGCGGGGGATTTTAGATACGCAGTATTTT. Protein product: CASSLRERGILDTQYF.